What follows describes a single TCR beta chain. In its sample, this clonotype was seen many times. Its antigen is unknown. No base-level quality is on record; no much larger clone is a single base apart. Moderately to severely active disease, a Clinical Activity Score of at least 3, a NOSPECS grade of at least 4, and a duration under 3 months were present in ophthalmopathy patients. Exclusion was applied to patients with uncontrolled infections, other autoimmune diseases, pregnancy or lactation. Diagnoses relied on clinical symptoms, serum thyroxine and TRAb, thyroid ultrasound and orbital computed tomography. Ficoll-Paque density gradient centrifugation was used to isolate PBMCs from about 10 ml of fresh peripheral blood. Total RNA was extracted with Trizol reagent, and quality was checked on an Agilent 2100 Bioanalyzer. The TCR beta CDR3 regions were amplified from RNA transcripts. A first-round RT-PCR of the TCR CDR3 used the HTBI primer set with the Qiagen OneStep RT-PCR kit. A second multiplex PCR round built the libraries, followed by size selection and purification. The libraries were sequenced on an Illumina HiSeq2000 using paired-end 100 bp reads. In the paper's pipeline: SOAPnuke was used to process the raw data, throwing out any read that contained adapters or uncalled bases, had a mean Phred below 15, or lacked an exact constant-primer or identifier match. COPE v1.2.5 was used to merge high-quality paired reads, and clonotypes were defined as unique nucleotide sequences. MiTCR v1.1 was used to align clonotypes to the IMGT TRBV, TRBD and TRBJ reference segments. The analysis was restricted to V-J combinations with a frequency above 0.0001, which together covered 98% to 99.2% of the repertoires. The TCS score was defined as the ratio of F50 (clonal expansion) to E x V (chaos), calculated using BLOSUM62-based TCRdist between CDR3 peptides within each V-J. Welch's t-statistics and random forest reduced around 550 V-J features to roughly 13, which were used in a naive Bayes classifier (R e1071). TCRdb reran the public reads through fastp at Q25 and MiXCR, keeping productive beta chains. One record per CDR3 amino acid sequence lists the most common genes and DNA. These V and J calls are TCRdb output, not the study's own analysis. Across this sample there are 500,000 to 650,000 distinct CDR3 sequences, with less than 20% seen only once. Roughly 50% of the sample is held by the ten biggest clonotypes.

This specimen belongs to a study of T cells in Graves' hyperthyroidism and ophthalmopathy (dated 2019 in TCRdb). The study in broad terms: Peripheral blood was sampled at the time of initial diagnosis, prior to any treatment. The paper reports TCR Vbeta CDR3 sequencing of approximately 130 peripheral blood samples: some 41 ophthalmopathy, approximately 74 hyperthyroidism and around 17 progressor patients. The 95 to 100 discovery patients were randomly split 7:3 into training and test sets. A discovery cohort of about a hundred patients, roughly 45 with Graves' ophthalmopathy and about 60 with stable Graves' hyperthyroidism, was used to find distinguishing TCR V-J signatures. Once sampling was done, hyperthyroidism patients were given methimazole at a starting dose of 30 mg daily, whereas ophthalmopathy patients were given high-dose intravenous methylprednisolone. In addition, the study compared T-cell repertoires in thyroid tissue and in blood from six Graves' hyperthyroidism patients. Prospective prediction of ophthalmopathy was tested in an independent validation cohort of fewer than 20 hyperthyroidism patients and some 17 patients who later progressed to ophthalmopathy.

What the study reported, not specific to this receptor: No statistical method was used to fix the sample size in advance, and group allocation was not hidden from the investigators. Blood samples also contained most of the expanded thyroid clonotypes (frequency above 0.001), which suggests that blood repertoires may reflect thyroid immune responses. In validation, the model predicted progression to ophthalmopathy with over 65% sensitivity and roughly 75% specificity, a median of roughly seven months before onset. A model built on a 13 V-J signature distinguished ophthalmopathy from stable hyperthyroidism, reaching roughly 88% sensitivity and around 81% specificity in cross-validation and 80%/75% in testing.

From the cysteine up to the phenylalanine, the CDR3 has a length of 14 residues. CDR3 DNA only is kept here, 42 bases in frame from base 1. From the germline V gene, CDR1 is SNHLY and CDR2 is FYNNEI. Trimming takes 6 bases from V and 1 base from J, and the germline ends sit 12 bases apart. The origin of this receptor is a middle-aged man with Graves' ophthalmopathy. The V gene is TRBV2 and the J gene is TRBJ1-1; the D gene lacks a confident call. Sequencing was carried out using blood. The CDR3 region: CASSGGRQNTEAFF. The nucleotides read TGTGCCAGCAGCGGAGGACGGCAGAACACTGAAGCTTTCTTT.